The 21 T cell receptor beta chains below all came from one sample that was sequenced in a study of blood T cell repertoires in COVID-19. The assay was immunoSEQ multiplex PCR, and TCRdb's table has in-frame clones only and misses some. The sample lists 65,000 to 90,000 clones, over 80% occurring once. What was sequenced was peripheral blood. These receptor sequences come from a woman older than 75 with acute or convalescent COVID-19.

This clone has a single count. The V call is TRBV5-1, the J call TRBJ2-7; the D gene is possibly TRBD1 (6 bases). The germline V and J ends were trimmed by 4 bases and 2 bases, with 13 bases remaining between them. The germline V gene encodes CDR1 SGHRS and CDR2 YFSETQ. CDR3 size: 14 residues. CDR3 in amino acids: CASSPRDTAYEQYF. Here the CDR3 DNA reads TGCGCCAGCAGCCCCCGGGACACAGCCTACGAGCAGTACTTC.

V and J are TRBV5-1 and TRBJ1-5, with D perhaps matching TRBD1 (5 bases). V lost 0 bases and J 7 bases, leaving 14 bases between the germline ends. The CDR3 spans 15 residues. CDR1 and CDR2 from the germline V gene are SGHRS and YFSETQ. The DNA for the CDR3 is TGCGCCAGCAGCTTGGCGGGGGAAAGAGGACAGCCCCAGCATTTT. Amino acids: CASSLAGERGQPQHF.

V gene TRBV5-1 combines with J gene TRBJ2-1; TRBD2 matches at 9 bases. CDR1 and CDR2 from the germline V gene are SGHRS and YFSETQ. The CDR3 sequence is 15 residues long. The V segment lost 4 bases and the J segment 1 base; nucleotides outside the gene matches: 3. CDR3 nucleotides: TGCGCCAGCAGCATTCTAGCGGGGTCCTACAATGAGCAGTTCTTC. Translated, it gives CASSILAGSYNEQFF.

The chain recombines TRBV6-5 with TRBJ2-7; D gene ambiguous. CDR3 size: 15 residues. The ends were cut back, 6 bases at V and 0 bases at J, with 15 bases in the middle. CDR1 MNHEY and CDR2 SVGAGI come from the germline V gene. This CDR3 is CASSLEWVTSYEQYF. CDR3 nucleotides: TGTGCCAGCAGCTTGGAGTGGGTCACCTCCTACGAGCAGTACTTC.

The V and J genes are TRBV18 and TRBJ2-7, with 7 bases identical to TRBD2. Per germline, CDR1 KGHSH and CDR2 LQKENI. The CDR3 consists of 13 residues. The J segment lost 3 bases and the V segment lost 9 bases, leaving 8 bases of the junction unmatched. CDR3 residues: CASTERGGYEQYF. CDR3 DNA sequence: TGTGCCAGTACCGAGCGGGGAGGCTACGAGCAGTACTTC.

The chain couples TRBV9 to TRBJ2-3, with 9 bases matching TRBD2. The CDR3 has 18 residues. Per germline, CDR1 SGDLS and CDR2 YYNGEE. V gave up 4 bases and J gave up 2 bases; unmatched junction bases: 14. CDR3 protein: CASSTTHGLAPSTDTQYF. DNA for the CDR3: TGTGCCAGCAGCACAACGCACGGACTAGCGCCTTCCACAGATACGCAGTATTTT.

The CDR3: CASSPAGTAYNEQFF. In nucleotides, the CDR3 is TGTGCCAGCAGCCCCGCCGGGACAGCTTACAATGAGCAGTTCTTC. J is TRBJ2-1 and V is TRBV6-5; 7 nucleotides align to TRBD1. The CDR3 extends over 15 amino acids. Germline V gene sequence: CDR1 MNHEY, CDR2 SVGAGI. Losses at the gene ends were 6 bases for V and 4 bases for J; bases not matched to a gene: 9.

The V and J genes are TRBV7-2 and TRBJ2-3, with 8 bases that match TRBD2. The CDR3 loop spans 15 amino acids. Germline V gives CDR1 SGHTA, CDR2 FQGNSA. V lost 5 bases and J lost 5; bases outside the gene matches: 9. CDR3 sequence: CASSQGIAGRDTQYF. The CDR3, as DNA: TGTGCCAGCAGCCAGGGAATAGCGGGAAGAGATACGCAGTATTTT.

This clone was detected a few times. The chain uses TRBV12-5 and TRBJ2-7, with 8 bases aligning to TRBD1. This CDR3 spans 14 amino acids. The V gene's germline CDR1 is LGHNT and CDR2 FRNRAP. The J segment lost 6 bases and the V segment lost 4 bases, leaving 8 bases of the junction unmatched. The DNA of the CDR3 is TGTGCTAGTGGTTGGTCAGGGGGCCCGGGCGAGCAGTACTTC. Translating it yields CASGWSGGPGEQYF.

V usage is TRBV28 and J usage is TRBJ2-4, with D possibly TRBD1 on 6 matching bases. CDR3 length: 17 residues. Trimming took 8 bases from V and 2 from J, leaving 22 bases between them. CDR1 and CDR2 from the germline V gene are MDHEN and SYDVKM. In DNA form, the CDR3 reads TGTGCCAGCGAAGGACAGATGGGACGAACTCCCAAAAACATTCAGTACTTC. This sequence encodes CASEGQMGRTPKNIQYF.

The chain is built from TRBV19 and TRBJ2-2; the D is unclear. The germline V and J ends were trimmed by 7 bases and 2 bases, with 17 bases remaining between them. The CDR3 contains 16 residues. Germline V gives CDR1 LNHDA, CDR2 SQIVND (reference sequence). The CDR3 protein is CASTLDWVGNTGELFF. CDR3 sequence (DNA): TGTGCCAGTACTCTCGACTGGGTCGGTAACACCGGGGAGCTGTTTTTT.

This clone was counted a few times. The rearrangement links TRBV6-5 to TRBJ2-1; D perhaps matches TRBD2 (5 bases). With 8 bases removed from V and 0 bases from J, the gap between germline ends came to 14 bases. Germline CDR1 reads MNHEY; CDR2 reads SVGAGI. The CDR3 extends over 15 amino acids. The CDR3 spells CASCPRGSSYNEQFF. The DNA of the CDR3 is TGTGCCAGCTGCCCACGGGGTAGCTCCTACAATGAGCAGTTCTTC.

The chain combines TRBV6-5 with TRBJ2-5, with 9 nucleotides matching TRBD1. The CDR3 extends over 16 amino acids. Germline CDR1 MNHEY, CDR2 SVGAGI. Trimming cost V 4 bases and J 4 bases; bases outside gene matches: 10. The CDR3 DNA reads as TGTGCCAGCAGTTTACCGGGACAGGGTACCGGAGAGACCCAGTACTTC. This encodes CASSLPGQGTGETQYF.

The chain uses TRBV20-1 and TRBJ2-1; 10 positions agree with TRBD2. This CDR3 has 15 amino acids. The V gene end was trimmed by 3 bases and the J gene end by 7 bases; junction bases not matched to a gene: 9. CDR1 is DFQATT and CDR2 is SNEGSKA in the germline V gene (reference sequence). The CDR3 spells CSASRGTSEENEQFF. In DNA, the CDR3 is TGCAGTGCTAGTAGGGGGACTAGCGAGGAAAATGAGCAGTTCTTC.

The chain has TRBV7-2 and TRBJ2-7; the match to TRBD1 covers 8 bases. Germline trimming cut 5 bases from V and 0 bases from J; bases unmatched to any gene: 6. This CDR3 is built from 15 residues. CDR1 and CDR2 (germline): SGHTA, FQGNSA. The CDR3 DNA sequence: TGTGCCAGCAGCCTAGGACAGGGCCACTCCTACGAGCAGTACTTC. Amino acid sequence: CASSLGQGHSYEQYF.

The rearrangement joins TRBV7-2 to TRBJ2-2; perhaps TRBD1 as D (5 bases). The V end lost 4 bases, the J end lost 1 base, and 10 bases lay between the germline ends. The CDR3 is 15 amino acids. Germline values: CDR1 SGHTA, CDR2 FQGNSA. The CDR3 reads CASSSPTGNTGELFF. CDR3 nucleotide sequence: TGTGCCAGCAGCTCACCCACAGGGAACACCGGGGAGCTGTTTTTT.

Written as DNA, the CDR3 is TGTGCCAGTAGTGGACAGGGGCTTTGGACTGAAGCTTTCTTT. Amino acid sequence: CASSGQGLWTEAFF. This chain joins TRBV19 and TRBJ1-1; 9 bases map to TRBD1. V was pared by 5 bases and J by 5 bases, with 6 bases of the junction left unmatched. CDR3 size: 14 residues. Germline CDR1 reads LNHDA; CDR2 reads SQIVND (reference sequence).

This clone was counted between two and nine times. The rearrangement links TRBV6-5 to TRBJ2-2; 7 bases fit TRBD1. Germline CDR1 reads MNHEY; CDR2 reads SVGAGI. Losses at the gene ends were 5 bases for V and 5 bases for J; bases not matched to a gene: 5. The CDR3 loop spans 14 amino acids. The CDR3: CASSLDRVTGELFF. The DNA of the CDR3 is TGTGCCAGCAGTCTTGACAGGGTAACCGGGGAGCTGTTTTTT.

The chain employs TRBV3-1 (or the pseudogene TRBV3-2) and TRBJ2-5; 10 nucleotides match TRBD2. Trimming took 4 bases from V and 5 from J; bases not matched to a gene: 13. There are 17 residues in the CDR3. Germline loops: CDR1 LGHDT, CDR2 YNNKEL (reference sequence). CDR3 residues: CASSPGLANAFGETQYF. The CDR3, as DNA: TGTGCCAGCAGCCCGGGACTAGCGAACGCGTTCGGGGAGACCCAGTACTTC.

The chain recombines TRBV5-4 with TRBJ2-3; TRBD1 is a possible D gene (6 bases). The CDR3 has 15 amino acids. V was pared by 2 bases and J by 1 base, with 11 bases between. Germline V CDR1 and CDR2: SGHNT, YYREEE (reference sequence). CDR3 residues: CASSLRSGGTDTQYF. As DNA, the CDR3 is TGTGCCAGCAGCTTACGATCAGGGGGCACAGATACGCAGTATTTT.

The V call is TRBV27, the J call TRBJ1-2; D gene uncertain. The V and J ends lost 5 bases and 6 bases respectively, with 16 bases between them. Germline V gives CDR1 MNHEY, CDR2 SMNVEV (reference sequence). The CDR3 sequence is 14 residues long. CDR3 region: CASSMRHGSDGYTF. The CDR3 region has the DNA TGTGCCAGCAGTATGAGACACGGTTCGGATGGCTACACCTTC.